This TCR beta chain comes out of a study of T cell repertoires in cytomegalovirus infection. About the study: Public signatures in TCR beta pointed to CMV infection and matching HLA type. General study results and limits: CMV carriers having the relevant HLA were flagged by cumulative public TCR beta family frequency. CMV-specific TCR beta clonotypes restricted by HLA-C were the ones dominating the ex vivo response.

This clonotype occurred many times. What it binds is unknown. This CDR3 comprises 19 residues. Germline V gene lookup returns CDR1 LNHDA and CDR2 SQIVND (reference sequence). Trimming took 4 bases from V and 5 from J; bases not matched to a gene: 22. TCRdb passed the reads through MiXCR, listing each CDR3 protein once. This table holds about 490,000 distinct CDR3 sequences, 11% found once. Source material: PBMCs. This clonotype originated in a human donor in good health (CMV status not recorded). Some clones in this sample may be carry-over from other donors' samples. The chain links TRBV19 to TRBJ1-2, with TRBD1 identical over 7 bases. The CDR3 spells CASSTTNRDSVWEFYGYTF. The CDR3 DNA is TGTGCCAGTAGTACGACCAACAGGGACAGCGTCTGGGAATTTTATGGCTACACCTTC. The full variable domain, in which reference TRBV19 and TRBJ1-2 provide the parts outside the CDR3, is DGGITQSPKYLFRKEGQNVTLSCEQNLNHDAMYWYRQDPGQGLRLIYYSQIVNDFQKGDIAEGYSVSREKKESFPLTVTSAQKNPTAFYLCASSTTNRDSVWEFYGYTFGSGTRLTVV.